This TCR beta chain was sequenced in a study of CD8 T cells in ankylosing spondylitis. Study-level points and caveats: Ankylosing spondylitis blood seemed to carry a telltale TCR beta motif made of fewer than 10 highly homologous variants. Disease-linked clones proved CD8+ and comparatively uncommon in peripheral blood.

In TCRdb, the 5' RACE reads were re-called with MiXCR into one record per CDR3 protein. The sample includes fewer than 750,000 distinct CDR3 sequences, around 17% of them seen just once. This clonotype occurred many times. Its specificity is unknown. Unmatched junction bases numbered 14, after V lost 6 bases and J lost 13 bases. This CDR3 region has 13 residues. The origin of this receptor is a male donor with ankylosing spondylitis. The material sequenced was blood, either unsorted or a sorted T cell fraction (not recorded which). The genes are TRBV12-3 or TRBV12-4 and TRBJ1-1; 7 bases match TRBD1. CDR3 sequence: CASSTTGPPKGFF. CDR3 DNA sequence: TGTGCCAGCAGCACGACAGGGCCACCTAAGGGTTTCTTT.